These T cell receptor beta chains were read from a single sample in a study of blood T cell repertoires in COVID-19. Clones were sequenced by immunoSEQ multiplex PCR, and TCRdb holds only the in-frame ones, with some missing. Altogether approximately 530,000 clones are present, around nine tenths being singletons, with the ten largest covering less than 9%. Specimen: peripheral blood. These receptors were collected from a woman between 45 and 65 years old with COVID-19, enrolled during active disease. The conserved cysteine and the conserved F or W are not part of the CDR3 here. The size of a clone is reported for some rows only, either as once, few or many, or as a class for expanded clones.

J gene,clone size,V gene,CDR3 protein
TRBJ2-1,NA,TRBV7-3,ASSLTGYNEQF
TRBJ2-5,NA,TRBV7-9,ASSLAKGARETQY
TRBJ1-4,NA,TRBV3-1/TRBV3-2,ASSRRDATNEKLF
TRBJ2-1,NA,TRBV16,ASSQSGTGYNEQF
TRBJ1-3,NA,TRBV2,ASASRDSGNTIY
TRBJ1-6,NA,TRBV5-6,ASTSGVDFNSPLH
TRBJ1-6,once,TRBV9,ASSLGDYSPLH
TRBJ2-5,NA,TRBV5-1,ASSLRGAQETQY
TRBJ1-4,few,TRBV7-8,ASSLDPGSNEKLF
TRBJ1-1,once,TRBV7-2,ASSLRGHTEAF
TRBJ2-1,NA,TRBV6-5,ASSPSPRYNEQF
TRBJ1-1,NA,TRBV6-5,ASVDTGGRTEAF
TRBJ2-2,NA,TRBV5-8,ASSLEAFANTGELF
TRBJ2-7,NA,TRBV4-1,ASSLSGGAYEQY
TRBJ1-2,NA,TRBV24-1,ATQAGQNYGYT
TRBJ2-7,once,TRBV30,AWTRRRGTYEQY
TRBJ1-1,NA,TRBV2,ASIGGTHNWNTEAF
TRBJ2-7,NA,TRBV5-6,ASSSTGSISEQY
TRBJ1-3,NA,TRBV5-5,ASSLQGDYGNTIY
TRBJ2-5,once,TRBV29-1,SVEEPAAAPKETQY
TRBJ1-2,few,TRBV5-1,ASSLGQGNYGYT
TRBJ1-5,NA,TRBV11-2,ASSLTGSNQPQH
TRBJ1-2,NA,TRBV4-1,ASSQLDMGLADRGYT
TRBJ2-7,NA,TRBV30,AWKSSGKDEQY
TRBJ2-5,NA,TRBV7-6,ASGSSETQY
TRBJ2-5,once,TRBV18,ASSPGTGDETQY
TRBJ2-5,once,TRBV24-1,ATSDTTSLGAETQY
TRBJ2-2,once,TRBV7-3,ASSADRYTGELF
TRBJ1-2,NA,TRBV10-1,ASSESVGQSSGYT